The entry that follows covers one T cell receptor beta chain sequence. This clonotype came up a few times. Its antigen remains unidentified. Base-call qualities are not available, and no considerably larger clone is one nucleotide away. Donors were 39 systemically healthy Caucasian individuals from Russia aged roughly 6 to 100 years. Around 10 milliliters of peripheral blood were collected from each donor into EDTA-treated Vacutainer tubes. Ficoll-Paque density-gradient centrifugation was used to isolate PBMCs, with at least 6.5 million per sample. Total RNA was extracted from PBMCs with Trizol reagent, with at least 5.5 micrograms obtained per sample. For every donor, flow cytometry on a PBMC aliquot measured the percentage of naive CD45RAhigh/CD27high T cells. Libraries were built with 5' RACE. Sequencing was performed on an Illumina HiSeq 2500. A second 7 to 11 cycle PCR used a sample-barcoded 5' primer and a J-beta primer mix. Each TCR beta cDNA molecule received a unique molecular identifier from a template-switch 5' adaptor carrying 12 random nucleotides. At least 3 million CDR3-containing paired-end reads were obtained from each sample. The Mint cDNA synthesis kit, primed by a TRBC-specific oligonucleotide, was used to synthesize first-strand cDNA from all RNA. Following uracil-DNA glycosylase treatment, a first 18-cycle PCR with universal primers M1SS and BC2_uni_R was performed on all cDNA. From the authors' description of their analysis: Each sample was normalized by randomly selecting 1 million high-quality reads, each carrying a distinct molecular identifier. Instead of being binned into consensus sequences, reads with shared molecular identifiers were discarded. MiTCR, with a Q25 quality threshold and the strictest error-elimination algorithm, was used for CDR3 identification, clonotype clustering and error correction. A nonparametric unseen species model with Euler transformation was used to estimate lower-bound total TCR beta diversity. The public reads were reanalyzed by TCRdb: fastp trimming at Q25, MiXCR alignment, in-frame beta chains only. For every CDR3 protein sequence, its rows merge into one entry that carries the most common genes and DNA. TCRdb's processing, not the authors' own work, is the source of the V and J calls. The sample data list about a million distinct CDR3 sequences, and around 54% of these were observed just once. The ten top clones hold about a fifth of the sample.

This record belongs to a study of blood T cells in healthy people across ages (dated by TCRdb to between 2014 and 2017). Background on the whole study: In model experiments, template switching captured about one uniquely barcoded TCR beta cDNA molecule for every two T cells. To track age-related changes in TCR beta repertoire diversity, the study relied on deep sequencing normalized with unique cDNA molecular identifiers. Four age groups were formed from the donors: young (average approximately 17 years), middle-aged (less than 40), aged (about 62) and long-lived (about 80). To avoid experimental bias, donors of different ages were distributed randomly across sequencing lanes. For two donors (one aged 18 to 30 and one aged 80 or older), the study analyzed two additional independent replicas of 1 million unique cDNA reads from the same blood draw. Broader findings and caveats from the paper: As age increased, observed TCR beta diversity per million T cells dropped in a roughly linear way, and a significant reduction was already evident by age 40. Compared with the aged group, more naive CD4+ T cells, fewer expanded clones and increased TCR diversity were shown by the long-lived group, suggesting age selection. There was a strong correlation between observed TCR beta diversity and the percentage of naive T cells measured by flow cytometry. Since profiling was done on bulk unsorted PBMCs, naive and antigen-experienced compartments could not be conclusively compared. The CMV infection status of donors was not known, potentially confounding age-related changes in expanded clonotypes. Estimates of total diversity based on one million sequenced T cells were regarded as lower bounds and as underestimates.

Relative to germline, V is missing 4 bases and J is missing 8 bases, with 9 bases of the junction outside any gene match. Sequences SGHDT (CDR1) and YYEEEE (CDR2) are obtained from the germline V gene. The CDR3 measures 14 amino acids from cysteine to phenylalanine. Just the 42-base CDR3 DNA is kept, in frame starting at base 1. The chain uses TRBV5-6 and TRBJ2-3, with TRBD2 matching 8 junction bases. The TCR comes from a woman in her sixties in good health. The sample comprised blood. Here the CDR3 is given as CASSPTREAGTQYF. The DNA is TGTGCCAGCAGCCCGACGCGGGAGGCCGGTACGCAGTATTTT.